Each of the 6 T cell receptor beta chains below was sequenced from the same sample in a study of blood T cell repertoires in COVID-19. Clones were read by immunoSEQ multiplex PCR, and TCRdb kept only the in-frame ones, dropping some. The data show roughly 120,000 clones, about 80% seen once. Sample: peripheral blood. These TCRs come from a man between 65 and 85 years old with active or convalescent COVID-19.

The chain carries TRBV7-2 and TRBJ1-5; 8 nucleotides agree with TRBD1. This CDR3 region has 13 residues. Per the germline V gene, CDR1 is SGHTA and CDR2 is FQGNSA. J gave up 6 bases and V 5 bases, and 3 bases lay outside the gene matches. The CDR3 is CASSQTGVQPQHF. The CDR3 coding sequence is TGTGCCAGCAGCCAGACAGGGGTTCAGCCCCAGCATTTT.

CDR3 amino acids: CASSEGDIYGYTF. The CDR3 nucleotides are TGTGCCAGCAGCGAGGGGGACATCTATGGCTACACCTTC. This chain links TRBV9 with TRBJ1-2; weak D call: TRBD1 (6 bases). V was shortened by 3 bases and J by 4 bases, with 10 bases between the two germline ends. The V gene's germline CDR1 is SGDLS and CDR2 YYNGEE. This CDR3 spans 13 amino acids.

The chain is built from TRBV19 and TRBJ2-7; D may be TRBD2 (6 bases). Between the trimmed V and J ends, which lost 3 bases and 4 bases, there was a span of 13 bases. This CDR3 has 14 residues. The germline V gene encodes CDR1 LNHDA and CDR2 SQIVND (reference sequence). CDR3 sequence reads: CASSIGSGQYEQYF. CDR3 bases: TGTGCCAGTAGTATCGGAAGCGGGCAGTACGAGCAGTACTTC.

The chain couples TRBV2 to TRBJ2-5, with 9 nucleotides matching TRBD1. Trimming removed 8 bases from V and 5 bases from J; junction bases left unmatched: 6. The germline gives CDR1 SNHLY, CDR2 FYNNEI. CDR3 length equals 13 residues. The CDR3 spells CASRTGEGETQYF. The CDR3 DNA reads as TGTGCCAGCCGGACAGGGGAAGGGGAGACCCAGTACTTC.

The chain recombines TRBV19 with TRBJ1-5, with 7 nucleotides matching TRBD1. V was clipped by 8 bases and J by 4 bases; unmatched bases: 14. This CDR3 contains 16 residues. From germline, CDR1 is LNHDA and CDR2 SQIVND (reference sequence). This CDR3 is CASLNLRQGTNQPQHF. Here the CDR3 DNA reads TGTGCCAGTCTGAATTTACGACAGGGTACGAATCAGCCCCAGCATTTT.

The genes are TRBV7-2 and TRBJ1-1; 8 nucleotides align to TRBD1. J lost 4 bases, V lost 6 bases, and 4 bases had no gene match. Germline CDR1 and CDR2: SGHTA and FQGNSA. The CDR3 is 13 residues long. The CDR3 coding sequence is TGTGCCAGCAGGAGGACAGGGCGCACTGAAGCTTTCTTT. Protein sequence: CASRRTGRTEAFF.